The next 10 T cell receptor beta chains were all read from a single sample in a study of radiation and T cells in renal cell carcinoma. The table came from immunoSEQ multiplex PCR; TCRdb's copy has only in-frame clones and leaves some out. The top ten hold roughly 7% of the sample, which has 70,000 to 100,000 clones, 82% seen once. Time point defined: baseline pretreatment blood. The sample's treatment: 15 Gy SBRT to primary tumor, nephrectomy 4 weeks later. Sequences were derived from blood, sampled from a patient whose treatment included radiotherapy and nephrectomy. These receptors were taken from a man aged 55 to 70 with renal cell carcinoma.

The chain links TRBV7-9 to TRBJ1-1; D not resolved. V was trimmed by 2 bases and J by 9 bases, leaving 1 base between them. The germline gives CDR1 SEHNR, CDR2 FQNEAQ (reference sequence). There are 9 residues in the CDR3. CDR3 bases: TGTGCCAGCAGCTTAAAAGCTTTCTTT. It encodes CASSLKAFF. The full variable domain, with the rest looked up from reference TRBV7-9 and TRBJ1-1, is DTGVSQNPRHKITKRGQNVTFRCDPISEHNRLYWYRQTLGQGPEFLTYFQNEAQLEKSRLLSDRFSAERPKGSFSTLEIQRTEQGDSAMYLCASSLKAFFGQGTRLTVV.

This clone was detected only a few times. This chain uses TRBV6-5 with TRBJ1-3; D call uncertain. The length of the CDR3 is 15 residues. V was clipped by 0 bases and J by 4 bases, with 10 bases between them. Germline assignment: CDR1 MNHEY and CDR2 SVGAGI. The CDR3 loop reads CASSYSAVLGNTIYF. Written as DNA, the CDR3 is TGTGCCAGCAGTTACTCAGCGGTCCTCGGAAACACCATATATTTT.

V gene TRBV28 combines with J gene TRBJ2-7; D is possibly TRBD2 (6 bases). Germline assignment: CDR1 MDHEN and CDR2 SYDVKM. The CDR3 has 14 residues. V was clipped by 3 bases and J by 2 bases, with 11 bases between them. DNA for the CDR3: TGTGCCAGCAGTTTTGGAGGGCAGACCTACGAGCAGTACTTC. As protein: CASSFGGQTYEQYF. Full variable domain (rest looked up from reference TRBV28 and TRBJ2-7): DVKVTQSSRYLVKRTGEKVFLECVQDMDHENMFWYRQDPGLGLRLIYFSYDVKMKEKGDIPEGYSVSREKKERFSLILESASTNQTSMYLCASSFGGQTYEQYFGPGTRLTVT.

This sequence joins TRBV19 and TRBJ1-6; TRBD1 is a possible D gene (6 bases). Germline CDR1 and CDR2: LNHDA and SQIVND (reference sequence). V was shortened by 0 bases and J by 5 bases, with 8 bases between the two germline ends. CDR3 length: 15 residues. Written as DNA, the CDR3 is TGTGCCAGTAGTATAGATCGGACAGATAATTCACCCCTCCACTTT. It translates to CASSIDRTDNSPLHF.

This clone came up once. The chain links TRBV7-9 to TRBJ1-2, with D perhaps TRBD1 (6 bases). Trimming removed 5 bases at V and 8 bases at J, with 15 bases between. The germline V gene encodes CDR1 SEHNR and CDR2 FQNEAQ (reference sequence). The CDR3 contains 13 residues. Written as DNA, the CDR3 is TGTGCCAGCAGCGTCTACAGGGCAGGAGGCTACACCTTC. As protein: CASSVYRAGGYTF.

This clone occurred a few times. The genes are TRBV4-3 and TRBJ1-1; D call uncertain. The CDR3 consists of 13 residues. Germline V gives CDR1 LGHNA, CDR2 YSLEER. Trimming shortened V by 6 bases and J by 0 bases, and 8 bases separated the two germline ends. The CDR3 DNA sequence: TGCGCCAGCAGGTCCCTCATGAACACTGAAGCTTTCTTT. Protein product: CASRSLMNTEAFF.

CDR3 nucleotide sequence: TGTGCCAGCAGCTTGAGGGGGGCGGATACGCAGTATTTT. It yields the protein CASSLRGADTQYF. The chain joins TRBV5-4 to TRBJ2-3; D might be TRBD1 or TRBD2, each matching 6 bases. The V gene lost 1 base and the J gene lost 6 bases, with 9 bases spanning the gap. The germline V gene has CDR1 SGHNT and CDR2 YYREEE (reference sequence). The CDR3 length is 13 residues. Looking up the rest from reference TRBV5-4 and TRBJ2-3 gives the full variable domain: ETGVTQSPTHLIKTRGQQVTLRCSSQSGHNTVSWYQQALGQGPQFIFQYYREEENGRGNFPPRFSGLQFPNYSSELNVNALELDDSALYLCASSLRGADTQYFGPGTRLTVL.

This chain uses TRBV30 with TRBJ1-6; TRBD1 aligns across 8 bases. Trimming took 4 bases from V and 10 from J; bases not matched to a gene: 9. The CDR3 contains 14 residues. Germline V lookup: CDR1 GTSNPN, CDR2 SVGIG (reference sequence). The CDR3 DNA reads TGTGCCTGGAATGGGGGGACAGGTCCCTCACCCCTCCACTTT. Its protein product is CAWNGGTGPSPLHF. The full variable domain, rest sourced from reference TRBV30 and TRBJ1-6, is SQTIHQWPATLVQPVGSPLSLECTVEGTSNPNLYWYRQAAGRGLQLLFYSVGIGQISSEVPQNLSASRPQDRQFILSSKKLLLSDSGFYLCAWNGGTGPSPLHFGNGTRLTVT.

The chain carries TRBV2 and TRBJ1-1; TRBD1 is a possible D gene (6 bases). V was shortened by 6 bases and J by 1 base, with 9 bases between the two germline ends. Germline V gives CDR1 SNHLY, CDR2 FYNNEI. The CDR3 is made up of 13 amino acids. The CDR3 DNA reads TGTGCCAGCAGACGGACAGAGAACACTGAAGCTTTCTTT. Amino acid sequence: CASRRTENTEAFF.

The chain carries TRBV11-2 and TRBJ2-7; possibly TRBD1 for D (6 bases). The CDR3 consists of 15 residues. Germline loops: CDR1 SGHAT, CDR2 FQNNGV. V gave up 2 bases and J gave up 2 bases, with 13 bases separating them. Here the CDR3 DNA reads TGTGCCAGCAGCTTATTACAGGGAGCGCCCTACGAGCAGTACTTC. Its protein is CASSLLQGAPYEQYF.